This T cell receptor (beta chain) derives from a study of OX40 agonist ivuxolimab in advanced cancers. Here immunoSEQ multiplex PCR was the method, and the copy in TCRdb shows in-frame clones only, minus some. The profile shows around 46,000 clones, roughly 85% of them singletons. Trimming removed 4 bases at V and 0 bases at J, with 8 bases between. This CDR3 has 14 residues. Germline V gene sequence: CDR1 SNHLY, CDR2 FYNNEI. The clonotype was recovered from an adult with an advanced solid tumor such as melanoma, head and neck, liver or kidney cancer. The sample here was CD4+ or CD8+ T cells sorted from blood, taken in a trial of the OX40 agonist ivuxolimab. The gene calls are TRBV2 and TRBJ2-3; D is unresolved. In nucleotides, the CDR3 is TGTGCCAGCAGTGGGCAGGAGAGCACAGATACGCAGTATTTT. It is translated as CASSGQESTDTQYF.